A single sample gave rise to the 28 T cell receptor beta chains below, sequenced in a study of T cells after yellow fever vaccination. One entry per CDR3 protein results from TCRdb running MiXCR on the 5' RACE reads. This sample yields tens of thousands of distinct CDR3 sequences, of which 7.4% are seen a single time; 30% to 45% belongs to the top ten. This specimen was CD8+ T cells sorted from PBMCs, taken 15 days after the yellow fever booster vaccination. The receptors here all came from a man aged 25-45 years who received the YFV17D yellow fever vaccine.

With respect to this clonotype: Given a much more abundant clone one base away, this may be a read error. The chain combines TRBV7-2 with TRBJ2-2, with TRBD1 matching 9 bases. This CDR3 contains 15 residues. CDR1 and CDR2 (germline): SGHTA, FQGNSA. Trimming at V came to 7 bases and at J to 7 bases, leaving 10 bases not matched to a gene. As DNA, the CDR3 is TGTGCCAGCAACTTCGGGACAGGGTTCGGCGGGGAGCTGTTTTTT. Its protein is CASNFGTGFGGELFF.

This clonotype has a count of ten or more. The J gene is TRBJ2-1, the V gene TRBV9; D unclear. V lost 0 bases, J lost 2 bases, and 9 bases lay in between. The germline V gene has CDR1 SGDLS and CDR2 YYNGEE. The CDR3 runs 15 residues. CDR3 in DNA: TGTGCCAGCAGCGTAGAGGCGTTCCCCTACAATGAGCAGTTCTTC. This sequence encodes CASSVEAFPYNEQFF.

This clonotype was seen repeatedly, ten times or more. The V call is TRBV20-1, the J call TRBJ2-7, with unresolved D. The germline V gene encodes CDR1 DFQATT and CDR2 SNEGSKA (reference sequence). This CDR3 comprises 13 residues. Trimming shortened V by 3 bases and J by 0 bases, and 9 bases separated the two germline ends. CDR3 in DNA: TGCAGTGCTAGTGAGGAGACCTCCTACGAGCAGTACTTC. Amino acids: CSASEETSYEQYF.

J is TRBJ2-6 and V is TRBV27, with D possibly TRBD1 on 5 matching bases. V was shortened by 5 bases and J by 2 bases, with 10 bases between the two germline ends. Germline V CDR1 and CDR2: MNHEY, SMNVEV (reference sequence). The CDR3 runs to 15 residues. This chain's CDR3 is CASSVTGAGANVLTF. In DNA form, the CDR3 reads TGTGCCAGCAGTGTTACAGGTGCTGGGGCCAACGTCCTGACTTTC.

This clonotype has at least ten counts. V usage is TRBV24-1 and J usage is TRBJ1-2; D unresolved. Germline-derived CDR1 and CDR2 are KGHDR and SFDVKD. Trimming left V 4 bases short and J 2 bases short, with 13 bases between. This CDR3 contains 15 residues. Here the CDR3 DNA reads TGTGCCACCAGTGACGCTGGGGAACCCAACTATGGCTACACCTTC. The encoded protein is CATSDAGEPNYGYTF.

This clonotype was seen many times. The chain couples TRBV15 to TRBJ2-1, with D perhaps TRBD2 (5 bases). V lost 0 bases and J 0 bases, leaving 9 bases between the germline ends. The CDR3 consists of 16 residues. Germline-derived CDR1 and CDR2 are LNHNV and YYDKDF (reference sequence). This CDR3 is CATSREGVSSYNEQFF. The CDR3 DNA sequence: TGTGCCACCAGCAGAGAGGGAGTGAGCTCCTACAATGAGCAGTTCTTC.

This clonotype was detected ten times or more. The chain couples TRBV14 to TRBJ2-1; 12 nucleotides align to TRBD2. V gave up 0 bases and J gave up 3 bases; unmatched junction bases: 6. This CDR3 comprises 18 residues. Germline values: CDR1 SGHDN, CDR2 FVKESK. The CDR3 protein is CASSQESGLAGNYNEQFF. CDR3 bases: TGTGCCAGCAGCCAAGAAAGTGGACTAGCGGGAAACTACAATGAGCAGTTCTTC.

The sample holds many counts of this clonotype. Compared with germline, one end of the junction differs, possibly owing to a read error. This CDR3 is CSVPGPYPHF. In DNA, the CDR3 is TGCAGCGTTCCGGGACCCTACCCCCACTTC. The chain uses TRBV29-1 and TRBJ2-5; the D call may be TRBD1 or TRBD2 (5 bases each). CDR1 is SQVTM, CDR2 ANQGSEA, per germline. The CDR3 contains 10 residues.

This clonotype was seen repeatedly, ten times or more. The rearrangement uses TRBV19 and TRBJ2-5; D might be TRBD1 (6 bases). The CDR3 consists of 15 residues. Deletions cut 10 bases from V and 1 base from J, with 19 bases between. The germline V gene has CDR1 LNHDA and CDR2 SQIVND (reference sequence). CDR3 protein: CATSWGPVTQETQYF. The CDR3 DNA reads TGTGCCACCTCGTGGGGGCCAGTGACCCAAGAGACCCAGTACTTC.

In its sample, this clonotype was seen many times. Written as DNA, the CDR3 is TGTGCCAGCAGTTACTCGATTATGCAAGAGACCCAGTACTTC. Translating gives CASSYSIMQETQYF. The J gene is TRBJ2-5, the V gene TRBV6-5; D uncertain. The CDR3 length is 14 residues. Germline CDR1 reads MNHEY; CDR2 reads SVGAGI. Trimming pared 0 bases from V and 2 bases from J, leaving 7 bases between.

At least ten counts were recorded for this clonotype. The J gene is TRBJ2-1, the V gene TRBV10-2; 13 nucleotides agree with TRBD2. J gave up 7 bases and V 1 base, and 7 bases lay outside the gene matches. CDR1 and CDR2 (germline): WSHSY, SAAADI. This CDR3 spans 17 amino acids. The DNA of the CDR3 is TGCGCCAGCAGTGAGTACGGACCGGGACTAGCGGGAAATGAGCAGTTCTTC. This codes for CASSEYGPGLAGNEQFF.

This clonotype turned up a few times. V and J are TRBV3-1 and TRBJ2-7, with 7 positions matching TRBD1. CDR1 and CDR2 from the germline V gene are LGHDT and YNNKEL (reference sequence). This CDR3 contains 15 residues. V lost 4 bases, J lost 0 bases, and 6 bases stayed unmatched. The CDR3 loop is CASSRPTGPSYEQYF. CDR3 nucleotide sequence: TGTGCCAGCAGCCGTCCGACAGGGCCCTCCTACGAGCAGTACTTC.

This clonotype was recorded at least ten times. The gene calls are TRBV19 and TRBJ2-7, with TRBD1 as a possible D gene (6 bases). The germline CDR1 and CDR2 sequences are LNHDA and SQIVND (reference sequence). The CDR3 sequence is 13 residues long. The V and J ends lost 4 bases and 8 bases respectively, with 15 bases between them. CDR3 loop: CASSRQDPEQQYF. The CDR3 DNA reads TGTGCCAGTAGTAGACAGGACCCCGAGCAGCAGTACTTC.

This clonotype appeared many times. This chain uses TRBV20-1 with TRBJ2-7; D assignment may be TRBD1 or TRBD2 (5 bases each). The CDR3 loop spans 13 amino acids. Germline-derived CDR1 and CDR2 are DFQATT and SNEGSKA (reference sequence). V lost 6 bases and J lost 3, with 15 bases in between. The DNA for the CDR3 is TGCAGTGCGGTCCCCAGGGCGGGCTACGAGCAGTACTTC. Residues: CSAVPRAGYEQYF.

In its sample, this clonotype was seen a few times. The CDR3 protein is CSASPSGSFGTGELFF. DNA for the CDR3: TGCAGTGCTAGCCCTAGCGGGAGTTTTGGCACCGGGGAGCTGTTTTTT. The chain is built from TRBV20-1 and TRBJ2-2; TRBD2 matches 10 bases. CDR1 and CDR2 (germline): DFQATT, SNEGSKA (reference sequence). The junction had 8 bases not matched to a gene; V was cut back by 3 bases and J by 4 bases. The CDR3 is 16 amino acids.

This clonotype was counted ten times or more. This rearrangement joins TRBV25-1 to TRBJ1-2; D call uncertain. Germline V gene lookup returns CDR1 MGHDK and CDR2 SYGVNS. CDR3 length equals 13 residues. Trimming cost V 3 bases and J 4 bases, with 9 bases left between them. The CDR3 is CASSDGQFYGYTF. The CDR3 DNA sequence: TGTGCCAGCAGTGACGGGCAGTTCTATGGCTACACCTTC.

V is TRBV27 and J is TRBJ2-7; TRBD2 aligns across 9 bases. Losses at the gene ends were 5 bases for V and 1 base for J; bases not matched to a gene: 6. There are 15 residues in the CDR3. Germline-derived CDR1 and CDR2 are MNHEY and SMNVEV (reference sequence). As DNA, the CDR3 is TGTGCCAGCAGTACGACTAGCGGAGGGTCCTACGAGCAGTACTTC. Its translation: CASSTTSGGSYEQYF.

This clonotype was picked up many times. This chain joins TRBV7-6 and TRBJ1-2; 7 nucleotides line up with TRBD1. V gave up 4 bases and J gave up 8 bases; unmatched junction bases: 22. The CDR3 is 18 residues long. Germline V gene sequence: CDR1 SGHVS, CDR2 FNYEAQ. CDR3 region: CASSSSPAATGSKGGYTF. CDR3 coding DNA: TGTGCCAGCAGCTCCAGTCCCGCCGCGACAGGGAGTAAAGGGGGCTACACCTTC.

This clonotype was recorded at least ten times. CDR3 DNA: TGTGCCAGCAGTCCCGTAGCGGGACAAGAGACCCAGTACTTC. It is translated as CASSPVAGQETQYF. The rearrangement uses TRBV12-3 or TRBV12-4 and TRBJ2-5; 8 bases align to TRBD2. V lost 5 bases, J lost 2 bases, and 4 bases stayed unmatched. This CDR3 spans 14 amino acids.

In this sample, this clonotype turned up many times. This chain connects TRBV12-3 or TRBV12-4 to TRBJ2-2; D gene uncertain. This CDR3 is 14 amino acids long. V lost 3 bases, J lost 3 bases, and 8 bases lay in between. The CDR3, as DNA: TGTGCCAGCAGTTTGCGCGGAGACACCGGGGAGCTGTTTTTT. This gives the protein CASSLRGDTGELFF.

The table lists this clonotype with many counts. CDR3 sequence: CASSQGLVNEQFF. The CDR3 coding sequence is TGCGCCAGCAGCCAAGGCCTAGTGAATGAGCAGTTCTTC. J is TRBJ2-1 and V is TRBV4-3, with D unresolved. The CDR3 sequence is 13 residues long. CDR1 and CDR2 (germline): LGHNA, YSLEER. Trimming cost V 1 base and J 7 bases, with 8 bases left between them.

There are many counts of this clonotype. The chain joins TRBV30 to TRBJ1-2; D unresolved. Germline CDR1 reads GTSNPN; CDR2 reads SVGIG (reference sequence). Trimming took 2 bases from V and 4 from J, leaving 8 bases between them. This CDR3 has 12 amino acids. CDR3 bases: TGTGCCTGGAGTCAACAGTCCTATGGCTACACCTTC. This sequence encodes CAWSQQSYGYTF.

This clonotype was recorded at least ten times. V usage is TRBV12-3 or TRBV12-4 and J usage is TRBJ2-3; TRBD2 matches 8 bases. With 6 bases clipped from V and 1 base from J, the junction kept 6 bases outside the gene matches. The CDR3 totals 15 residues. In nucleotides, the CDR3 is TGTGCCAGCAGGCCTAGCGGGTTGGGCACAGATACGCAGTATTTT. Translated: CASRPSGLGTDTQYF.

This clonotype came up many times. This rearrangement joins TRBV10-1 to TRBJ2-7; D is undetermined. CDR1 is WNHNN, CDR2 SYGVQD, per germline (reference sequence). Trimming took 3 bases from V and 4 from J, leaving 13 bases between them. There are 14 residues in the CDR3. The DNA for the CDR3 is TGCGCCAGCAGTGATTTGGTCGGACCTTACGAGCAGTACTTC. Its translation: CASSDLVGPYEQYF.

The sample holds many counts of this clonotype. The chain employs TRBV9 and TRBJ2-1; TRBD2 matches at 12 bases. Germline CDR1 is SGDLS and CDR2 is YYNGEE. Unmatched junction bases numbered 8, after V lost 2 bases and J lost 8 bases. This CDR3 has 16 residues. Here the CDR3 reads CASSVQASGRGDEQFF. The CDR3 DNA reads TGTGCCAGCAGCGTGCAGGCTAGCGGGAGGGGGGATGAGCAGTTCTTC.

This clonotype was seen ten or more times. This chain links TRBV12-3 or TRBV12-4 with TRBJ2-2; the match to TRBD1 covers 9 bases. V shed 6 bases and J 2 bases; nucleotides not matched to a gene: 7. The CDR3 has 16 amino acids. The CDR3 bases are TGTGCCAGCAGCACCCCGGGACAGGGTAACACCGGGGAGCTGTTTTTT. Translating it yields CASSTPGQGNTGELFF.

In its sample, this clonotype was seen many times. This chain joins TRBV3-1 and TRBJ2-7, with TRBD2 matching 11 bases. This CDR3 is built from 15 residues. Germline V gene lookup returns CDR1 LGHDT and CDR2 YNNKEL (reference sequence). J gave up 4 bases and V 3 bases, and 5 bases lay outside the gene matches. DNA for the CDR3: TGTGCCAGCAGCCACGGGACTAGCGGCGGGTACGAGCAGTACTTC. Its protein product is CASSHGTSGGYEQYF.

This clonotype has a count of ten or more. The chain links TRBV28 to TRBJ2-7; D is unclear. Germline V gives CDR1 MDHEN, CDR2 SYDVKM. The CDR3 is 14 residues long. V was cut by 7 bases and J by 7 bases, with 20 bases left in between. The CDR3 DNA reads TGTGCCAGCACCACTATCTCTCCGGAAGGGGAGCAGTACTTC. As protein: CASTTISPEGEQYF.